This TCR beta chain was recorded in a study of cytomegalovirus exposure and HLA in healthy donors. At the level of the study: Previous work identified roughly 120 million unique TCR beta sequences from some 170 million T cells. General study points: Confirmation in vitro established that three CMV-associated chains were specific for CMV antigens. According to an earlier analysis, most TCR beta V segments yielded productive rearrangements about 87% or about 30% of the time.

Concerning this clone itself: Its antigen remains unknown.

CDR3 size: 15 residues. CDR1 and CDR2 from the germline V gene are MGHRA and YSYEKL. V lost 0 bases to trimming and J lost 7 bases, with 13 bases between them. In the PCR, 60 Vbeta and 13 Jbeta primers were used. Clones were read by immunoSEQ multiplex PCR, and TCRdb kept only the in-frame ones, dropping some. The profile shows 45,000 to 70,000 clones, 70% to 85% of them singletons. The source is a man in his fifties in good health and CMV-seronegative. The J gene is TRBJ1-5, the V gene TRBV4-1, with D perhaps TRBD1 (5 bases). The specimen sequenced was PBMCs. In nucleotides, the CDR3 is TGCGCCAGCAGCCAAGATCTTGCAGGGAGGCAGCCCCAGCATTTT. Translating it yields CASSQDLAGRQPQHF.